The clone carrying this TCR beta chain occurred a few times. What it binds is not known. The TCR beta libraries were generated through quantitative 5'-RACE incorporating molecular barcodes. TCRdb processed the 5' RACE reads anew with MiXCR; each CDR3 protein has one entry. The sample consists of approximately 540,000 distinct CDR3 sequences, more than 9.5% of them appearing once. These data originate in a study of CD8 T cells in ankylosing spondylitis. There are 15 residues in the CDR3. CDR1 is SGHKS, CDR2 YYEKEE, per germline (reference sequence). V lost 3 bases, J lost 5 bases, and 4 bases stayed unmatched. General study findings and limits: Disease-linked clones were reportedly significantly enriched in matched ankylosing spondylitis synovial fluid. Disease-linked clones had a CD8+ phenotype and relatively low frequency in peripheral blood. Seemingly distinctive of ankylosing spondylitis blood was a TCR beta motif formed by eight highly homologous variants. In the blood and synovial fluid of reactive arthritis, some motif variants had been previously reported.

The sequence came from a male donor with ankylosing spondylitis. Source material: blood, either unsorted or a sorted T cell fraction (not recorded which). The J gene is TRBJ1-5, the V gene TRBV5-5, with 11 bases lining up with TRBD1. The CDR3 region has the DNA TGTGCCAGCAGCTGGACAGGGGGCGGCGATCAGCCCCAGCATTTT. Amino acids: CASSWTGGGDQPQHF.